The 11 T cell receptor beta chains listed next were all sequenced from one sample in a study of long-term antiretroviral therapy in people with HIV. Researchers ran immunoSEQ v3.0 at survey level. The table came from immunoSEQ multiplex PCR; TCRdb's copy has only in-frame clones and leaves some out. The profile shows 31,000 or so clones, about 95% of them singletons. Sequencing was performed on unsorted PBMCs, taken 6.6 years after starting antiretroviral therapy. The origin of the receptors is a man aged 25-45 years with HIV.

This chain connects TRBV27 to TRBJ2-7, with 9 nucleotides matching TRBD1. The trim removed 7 bases at V and 1 base at J, leaving 8 bases unmatched. The CDR3 consists of 15 residues. Germline V lookup: CDR1 MNHEY, CDR2 SMNVEV (reference sequence). The CDR3 nucleotides read TGTGCCAGCATTCGGAGTGGGACAGGGTCCTACGAGCAGTACTTC. It yields the protein CASIRSGTGSYEQYF.

The CDR3 coding sequence is TGTGCCATCAGCCAGACAGTCCCGGTGAACACTGAAGCTTTCTTT. Its protein is CAISQTVPVNTEAFF. The chain links TRBV10-3 to TRBJ1-1; D may be TRBD1 (5 bases). V dropped 6 bases and J dropped 0 bases, with 14 bases sitting between them. The germline gives CDR1 ENHRY, CDR2 SYGVKD. CDR3 size: 15 residues.

This clone has only one observation. J is TRBJ1-5 and V is TRBV19, with D possibly being TRBD1 (5 bases). Trimming pared 1 base from V and 7 bases from J, leaving 17 bases between. This CDR3 has 16 amino acids. Germline V CDR1 and CDR2: LNHDA, SQIVND (reference sequence). CDR3 DNA: TGTGCCAGTAGTATAGCGGGACGGGCCCTGGGGCAGCCCCAGCATTTT. Amino acid sequence: CASSIAGRALGQPQHF.

The chain links TRBV7-2 to TRBJ1-3, with TRBD1 matching over 7 bases. With V trimmed by 4 bases and J by 3 bases, 6 bases remained unmatched. The CDR3 has 15 amino acids. Germline V gene sequence: CDR1 SGHTA, CDR2 FQGNSA. CDR3 DNA: TGTGCCAGCAGCTCAGACAGGGAAGGTGGAAACACCATATATTTT. Translating gives CASSSDREGGNTIYF.

The chain couples TRBV7-9 to TRBJ2-5; the D gene is possibly TRBD2 (6 bases). This CDR3 is 14 amino acids long. V was clipped by 4 bases and J by 3 bases, with 12 bases between them. Germline values: CDR1 SEHNR, CDR2 FQNEAQ (reference sequence). Written as DNA, the CDR3 is TGTGCCAGCAGCTCCGTGGGACTCAAAGAGACCCAGTACTTC. Protein product: CASSSVGLKETQYF.

The chain combines TRBV6-1 with TRBJ2-2; D not resolved. The germline gives CDR1 MNHNS, CDR2 SASEGT. This CDR3 has 14 amino acids. Trimming cost V 2 bases and J 8 bases, with 12 bases left between them. In nucleotides, the CDR3 is TGTGCCAGCAGTGAAAGTCGAATCGGTGGGGAGCTGTTTTTT. It specifies CASSESRIGGELFF.

The chain carries TRBV2 and TRBJ1-1; 7 nucleotides align to TRBD1. With V trimmed by 6 bases and J by 5 bases, 6 bases remained unmatched. The CDR3 totals 13 residues. Germline V gives CDR1 SNHLY, CDR2 FYNNEI. The CDR3 spells CASRLRGQTEAFF. The CDR3 DNA is TGTGCCAGCAGATTAAGGGGGCAGACTGAAGCTTTCTTT.

This clone was observed once. The chain links TRBV15 to TRBJ2-7, with 12 bases aligning to TRBD1. Trimming at V came to 0 bases and at J to 4 bases, leaving 4 bases not matched to a gene. This CDR3 has 16 residues. CDR1 and CDR2 (germline): LNHNV, YYDKDF (reference sequence). CDR3 protein: CATSREAGQGAYEQYF. The CDR3 DNA reads as TGTGCCACCAGCAGAGAGGCGGGACAGGGGGCTTACGAGCAGTACTTC.

This chain joins TRBV2 and TRBJ2-5; D remains ambiguous. Germline V gene lookup returns CDR1 SNHLY and CDR2 FYNNEI. The CDR3 consists of 13 residues. Trimming pared 5 bases from V and 4 bases from J, leaving 11 bases between. In nucleotides, the CDR3 is TGTGCCAGCAGTATAGTGAGTTTAGAGACCCAGTACTTC. It encodes CASSIVSLETQYF.

This clone was counted a few times. V gene TRBV14 combines with J gene TRBJ2-7; 9 nucleotides align to TRBD2. CDR1 and CDR2 from the germline V gene are SGHDN and FVKESK. The V and J ends lost 3 bases and 5 bases, in that order; junction bases with no gene match: 5. The CDR3 is 14 residues long. The DNA for the CDR3 is TGTGCCAGCAGCCAGCCCGGACTAGCGAACGAGCAGTACTTC. It is translated as CASSQPGLANEQYF.

This rearrangement joins TRBV30 to TRBJ2-1, with 12 bases matching TRBD2. V shed 0 bases and J 2 bases; nucleotides not matched to a gene: 2. The germline CDR1 and CDR2 sequences are GTSNPN and SVGIG (reference sequence). This CDR3 is built from 16 residues. The CDR3 spells CAWSVLAGGPYNEQFF. The DNA for the CDR3 is TGTGCCTGGAGTGTTCTAGCGGGAGGGCCCTACAATGAGCAGTTCTTC.